This T cell receptor (beta chain) was observed in a study of blood T cell repertoires in COVID-19. Germline V CDR1 and CDR2: LNHDA, SQIVND (reference sequence). The CDR3 contains 14 residues. The germline V and J ends were trimmed by 6 bases and 4 bases, with 15 bases remaining between them. The table came from immunoSEQ multiplex PCR; TCRdb's copy has only in-frame clones and leaves some out. This table has more than 200,000 clones, 80% to 90% appearing once. The sequenced sample consisted of peripheral blood. The J gene is TRBJ1-2, the V gene TRBV19; perhaps TRBD1 as D (6 bases). The sequence derives from a man aged 55-75 years with acute or convalescent COVID-19. CDR3 DNA sequence: TGTGCCAGTAGCGAACAGGGAGGGGGCTATGGCTACACCTTC. It yields the protein CASSEQGGGYGYTF.